This passage covers 24 T cell receptor beta chains from one sample sequenced in a study of cytomegalovirus exposure and HLA in healthy donors. The PCR ran on 60 Vbeta and 13 Jbeta primers. Produced via immunoSEQ multiplex PCR; TCRdb's table is partial and in-frame only. There are 65,000 to 90,000 clones in the sample; around 80% occur only once, and 1.5% to 2% lies in the top ten. Sequenced material: PBMCs. Receptors were obtained from a man aged 18 to 30 in good health and CMV-seronegative.

The chain employs TRBV5-4 and TRBJ2-1; D possibly corresponds to TRBD2 (6 bases). The CDR3 loop spans 15 amino acids. V was clipped by 2 bases and J by 9 bases, with 18 bases between them. The germline V gene encodes CDR1 SGHNT and CDR2 YYREEE (reference sequence). The CDR3 protein is CASSFSNIRGSEQFF. In nucleotides, the CDR3 is TGTGCCAGCAGCTTTTCCAACATCCGGGGGAGTGAGCAGTTCTTC.

A few counts support this clone. The genes are TRBV7-2 and TRBJ2-3; D uncertain. The V end was cut by 2 bases, the J end by 3 bases, with 24 bases between. CDR1 SGHTA and CDR2 FQGNSA come from the germline V gene. The CDR3 has 19 amino acids. The CDR3 is CASSLLFRSARSSTDTQYF. CDR3 nucleotide sequence: TGTGCCAGCAGCTTACTGTTCCGGAGTGCTAGATCGTCAACAGATACGCAGTATTTT.

The rearrangement uses TRBV5-6 and TRBJ2-1; D is undetermined. The CDR3 extends over 17 amino acids. The germline CDR1 and CDR2 sequences are SGHDT and YYEEEE. With 2 bases removed from V and 0 bases from J, the gap between germline ends came to 15 bases. CDR3 in DNA: TGTGCCAGCAGCTTTCGCGCCGCTACCAACTCCTACAATGAGCAGTTCTTC. Translated: CASSFRAATNSYNEQFF.

V is TRBV9 and J is TRBJ2-7; 8 bases agree with TRBD2. The V and J ends lost 5 bases and 0 bases, in that order; junction bases with no gene match: 10. CDR1 and CDR2 (germline): SGDLS, YYNGEE. The CDR3 has 16 amino acids. The CDR3 nucleotides are TGTGCCAGCAGTAAAGAGGAGCTAGCGGGCTCCTACGAGCAGTACTTC. Translating it yields CASSKEELAGSYEQYF.

The V call is TRBV4-3, the J call TRBJ1-1; 9 nucleotides agree with TRBD1. V was pared by 0 bases and J by 1 base, with 3 bases of the junction left unmatched. Looked up from germline, CDR1 is LGHNA and CDR2 is YSLEER. CDR3 length equals 16 residues. DNA for the CDR3: TGCGCCAGCAGCCAAGAGTTGGGACAGGGGAACACTGAAGCTTTCTTT. It specifies CASSQELGQGNTEAFF.

CDR3 amino acids: CASRGRARNTEAFF. CDR3 nucleotides: TGTGCCAGCAGGGGCAGGGCACGAAACACTGAAGCTTTCTTT. The chain couples TRBV6-5 to TRBJ1-1; tentatively, D is TRBD1 (5 bases). The CDR3 spans 14 residues. CDR1 is MNHEY and CDR2 is SVGAGI in the germline V gene. Trimming cost V 6 bases and J 2 bases, with 13 bases left between them.

This rearrangement joins TRBV19 to TRBJ2-1; D possibly corresponds to TRBD2 (6 bases). Trimming stripped 3 bases from V and 4 bases from J, with 10 bases between. Per the germline V gene, CDR1 is LNHDA and CDR2 is SQIVND (reference sequence). There are 14 residues in the CDR3. The CDR3 sequence: CASSIISGYNEQFF. The CDR3 DNA reads TGTGCCAGTAGTATTATTAGCGGATACAATGAGCAGTTCTTC.

This chain links TRBV13 with TRBJ1-1, with D possibly matching TRBD1 (5 bases). Germline assignment: CDR1 PRHDT and CDR2 FYEKMQ (reference sequence). CDR3 size: 17 residues. Trimming shortened V by 4 bases and J by 4 bases, and 22 bases separated the two germline ends. In DNA, the CDR3 is TGTGCCAGCAGCTCCGGCTTGAGATGGGGCGAAACCACTGAAGCTTTCTTT. Amino acid sequence: CASSSGLRWGETTEAFF.

This chain uses TRBV27 with TRBJ1-5, with 7 bases matching TRBD1. Germline lookup yields CDR1 MNHEY and CDR2 SMNVEV (reference sequence). The length of the CDR3 is 15 residues. V shed 2 bases, J shed 5 bases, and the junction held 6 bases outside the gene matches. DNA for the CDR3: TGTGCCAGCAGTTTAAGGACAGGCGGCGATCAGCCCCAGCATTTT. This gives the protein CASSLRTGGDQPQHF.

The chain carries TRBV27 and TRBJ2-1; tentatively, D is TRBD2 (6 bases). In germline, CDR1 is MNHEY, CDR2 SMNVEV (reference sequence). The CDR3 extends over 17 amino acids. V lost 1 base and J 0 bases, leaving 13 bases between the germline ends. CDR3 amino acids: CASSLFGGLTSYNEQFF. The CDR3 nucleotides are TGTGCCAGCAGTTTATTCGGGGGACTCACCTCCTACAATGAGCAGTTCTTC.

The chain employs TRBV10-2 and TRBJ2-7; D not certain. CDR1 and CDR2 (germline): WSHSY, SAAADI. Trimming cost V 4 bases and J 0 bases, with 10 bases left between them. The CDR3 is 14 amino acids. Here the CDR3 reads CASSALRSSYEQYF. The CDR3 region has the DNA TGCGCCAGCAGTGCACTCCGGAGCTCCTACGAGCAGTACTTC.

The chain has TRBV4-1 and TRBJ2-3, with 9 bases lining up with TRBD1. The CDR3 has 14 amino acids. Germline trimming cut 4 bases from V and 4 bases from J; bases unmatched to any gene: 3. CDR1 is MGHRA, CDR2 YSYEKL, per germline. This CDR3 reads CASSRDRVPDTQYF. Written as DNA, the CDR3 is TGCGCCAGCAGCCGGGACAGGGTTCCAGATACGCAGTATTTT.

The chain carries TRBV2 and TRBJ2-7; 9 positions agree with TRBD1. CDR1 and CDR2 (germline): SNHLY, FYNNEI. The CDR3 runs to 14 residues. V lost 6 bases, J lost 2 bases, and 5 bases stayed unmatched. This CDR3 is CASRGQGTAYEQYF. Here the CDR3 DNA reads TGTGCCAGCAGAGGACAGGGGACCGCCTACGAGCAGTACTTC.

CDR3 sequence reads: CAYGGPGTDTQYF. CDR3 in DNA: TGTGCCTATGGAGGGCCGGGCACAGATACGCAGTATTTT. The rearrangement links TRBV30 to TRBJ2-3; perhaps TRBD2 as D (6 bases). Trimming removed 7 bases at V and 1 base at J, with 12 bases between. The length of the CDR3 is 13 residues. CDR1 is GTSNPN, CDR2 SVGIG, per germline (reference sequence).

This sequence joins TRBV6-1 and TRBJ1-5; TRBD1 aligns across 7 bases. CDR3 size: 15 residues. V was clipped by 0 bases and J by 2 bases; unmatched bases: 1. Looked up from germline, CDR1 is MNHNS and CDR2 is SASEGT. In DNA, the CDR3 is TGTGCCAGCAGTGAAGCTACAGGGGGCAATCAGCCCCAGCATTTT. The encoded protein is CASSEATGGNQPQHF.

The J gene is TRBJ1-3, the V gene TRBV7-6; D is ambiguous. CDR3 size: 16 residues. Germline assignment: CDR1 SGHVS and CDR2 FNYEAQ. V lost 2 bases to trimming and J lost 2 bases, with 13 bases between them. In DNA, the CDR3 is TGTGCCAGCAGCTTAACATCCCGAGGTACTGGAAACACCATATATTTT. Amino acids: CASSLTSRGTGNTIYF.

This clone was seen only once. V and J are TRBV6-5 and TRBJ1-5, with D unresolved. The CDR3 sequence is 15 residues long. V was pared by 6 bases and J by 0 bases, with 12 bases between. Germline CDR1 MNHEY, CDR2 SVGAGI. In DNA form, the CDR3 reads TGTGCCAGCAGCCAGGCGGGAGGTAGCAATCAGCCCCAGCATTTT. This translates into CASSQAGGSNQPQHF.

The gene calls are TRBV6-1 and TRBJ1-1, with unresolved D. The CDR3 spans 14 residues. Germline values: CDR1 MNHNS, CDR2 SASEGT. The ends were cut back, 1 base at V and 3 bases at J, with 9 bases in the middle. In DNA form, the CDR3 reads TGTGCCAGCAGTGAAGAGCTTAAGTACACTGAAGCTTTCTTT. Encoded protein: CASSEELKYTEAFF.

The chain's CDR3 is CASSGNRAHSYEQYF. The CDR3 DNA reads TGTGCCAGCAGTGGTAACAGGGCCCACTCCTACGAGCAGTACTTC. V gene TRBV25-1 combines with J gene TRBJ2-7, with D possibly being TRBD1 (6 bases). Germline CDR1 reads MGHDK; CDR2 reads SYGVNS. CDR3 length: 15 residues. Trimming took 4 bases from V and 0 from J, leaving 13 bases between them.

The chain uses TRBV2 and TRBJ2-1; 13 bases are a match to TRBD2. The CDR3 runs 18 residues. The ends lost 2 bases at V and 6 bases at J; junction bases unmatched: 10. Germline lookup yields CDR1 SNHLY and CDR2 FYNNEI. The CDR3 loop reads CASSENPSTSGGANEQFF. As DNA, the CDR3 is TGTGCCAGCAGTGAAAATCCCTCTACTAGCGGGGGGGCCAATGAGCAGTTCTTC.

The rearrangement uses TRBV7-9 and TRBJ2-7; D is possibly TRBD2 (5 bases). V was shortened by 5 bases and J by 5 bases, with 22 bases between the two germline ends. This CDR3 comprises 16 residues. Germline CDR1 SEHNR, CDR2 FQNEAQ (reference sequence). The CDR3 DNA sequence: TGTGCCAGCAGCCCTATTTCGGTGGGAGTAAGGAACGAGCAGTACTTC. Protein: CASSPISVGVRNEQYF. Looking up the rest from reference TRBV7-9 and TRBJ2-7 gives the full variable domain: DTGVSQNPRHKITKRGQNVTFRCDPISEHNRLYWYRQTLGQGPEFLTYFQNEAQLEKSRLLSDRFSAERPKGSFSTLEIQRTEQGDSAMYLCASSPISVGVRNEQYFGPGTRLTVT.

V is TRBV2 and J is TRBJ2-7; 8 nucleotides line up with TRBD1. This CDR3 has 16 amino acids. V dropped 7 bases and J dropped 0; count of bases not matched to a gene: 11. Looked up from germline, CDR1 is SNHLY and CDR2 is FYNNEI. CDR3 DNA: TGTGCCAGCAAAACACATGATGGGACAGGCTCCTACGAGCAGTACTTC. This encodes CASKTHDGTGSYEQYF.

The chain recombines TRBV6-1 with TRBJ1-5; a possible D gene is TRBD1 (6 bases). The CDR3 has 14 amino acids. Between the trimmed V and J ends, which lost 6 bases and 6 bases, there was a span of 15 bases. Germline V lookup: CDR1 MNHNS, CDR2 SASEGT. The DNA for the CDR3 is TGTGCCAGCAGGAGAGGGGGAAGGGGTCAGCCCCAGCATTTT. Amino acid sequence: CASRRGGRGQPQHF.

This chain connects TRBV5-1 to TRBJ2-7, with a weak D call TRBD2 (6 bases). The CDR3 extends over 13 amino acids. Trimming stripped 7 bases from V and 3 bases from J, with 14 bases between. Germline assignment: CDR1 SGHRS and CDR2 YFSETQ. This CDR3 reads CASGLGGGYEQYF. CDR3 sequence (DNA): TGCGCCAGCGGACTCGGGGGAGGCTACGAGCAGTACTTC.